The 22 T cell receptor beta chains in this list originate from one sample, sequenced in a study of preoperative IRX-2 immunotherapy in early breast cancer. Documented treatment: preoperative locoregional IRX-2 cytokine immunotherapy. Libraries were prepared by immunoSEQ multiplex PCR; TCRdb keeps only in-frame clonotypes and omits some of them. The sample consists of about 23,000 clones, around 95% of them appearing once. The sample in question was tumor tissue, obtained after IRX-2 immunotherapy. All receptors derive from a human donor with breast cancer.

V usage is TRBV7-2 and J usage is TRBJ1-4; D not certain. The germline V gene encodes CDR1 SGHTA and CDR2 FQGNSA. The CDR3 spans 12 residues. V was trimmed by 4 bases and J by 10 bases, leaving 10 bases between them. The CDR3 nucleotides are TGTGCCAGCAGCTCGCCGGACCGAAAACTGTTTTTT. It yields the protein CASSSPDRKLFF. Using reference TRBV7-2 and TRBJ1-4 for the parts outside the CDR3, the full variable domain is GAGVSQSPSNKVTEKGKDVELRCDPISGHTALYWYRQSLGQGLEFLIYFQGNSAPDKSGLPSDRFSAERTGGSVSTLTIQRTQQEDSAVYLCASSSPDRKLFFGSGTQLSVL.

This rearrangement joins TRBV27 to TRBJ2-3; TRBD1 or TRBD2 may be the D gene (5 bases each). The CDR3 is 15 amino acids. Germline CDR1 and CDR2: MNHEY and SMNVEV (reference sequence). The V end was cut by 5 bases, the J end by 0 bases, with 12 bases between. The CDR3, as DNA: TGTGCCAGCAGTCCGAGGGGTAGGAGCACAGATACGCAGTATTTT. Protein: CASSPRGRSTDTQYF.

This chain joins TRBV7-9 and TRBJ1-3; a weak D match, TRBD1 (5 bases). Germline V CDR1 and CDR2: SEHNR, FQNEAQ (reference sequence). The CDR3 is 14 amino acids. V lost 5 bases and J 4 bases, leaving 12 bases between the germline ends. This chain's CDR3 is CASSETGLGNTIYF. The CDR3 bases are TGTGCCAGCAGCGAAACAGGATTAGGAAACACCATATATTTT.

The rearrangement links TRBV27 to TRBJ2-5; D may be TRBD2 (7 bases). V gave up 8 bases and J gave up 5 bases, with 18 bases separating them. Germline V lookup: CDR1 MNHEY, CDR2 SMNVEV (reference sequence). The CDR3 runs to 14 residues. In nucleotides, the CDR3 is TGTGCCAGCGGGGTCGAGGGAGGGGGGGAGACCCAGTACTTC. Its protein product is CASGVEGGGETQYF.

This clone was observed once. J is TRBJ1-1 and V is TRBV11-2; D gene unclear. Trimming shortened V by 3 bases and J by 1 base, and 9 bases separated the two germline ends. Germline V gene lookup returns CDR1 SGHAT and CDR2 FQNNGV. The CDR3 is 14 residues long. The CDR3 coding sequence is TGTGCCAGCAGCTTCGTCACAGCGAACACTGAAGCTTTCTTT. It codes for CASSFVTANTEAFF.

The chain uses TRBV6-5 and TRBJ2-5, with D perhaps TRBD1 (6 bases). Per the germline V gene, CDR1 is MNHEY and CDR2 is SVGAGI. The CDR3 totals 15 residues. The V and J ends lost 0 bases and 5 bases respectively, with 13 bases between them. The CDR3 here is CASSYSPGAGETQYF. As DNA, the CDR3 is TGTGCCAGCAGTTACTCCCCAGGGGCTGGGGAGACCCAGTACTTC.

The chain couples TRBV10-1 to TRBJ1-6, with 9 bases matching TRBD1. V was pared by 7 bases and J by 7 bases, with 2 bases of the junction left unmatched. Per the germline V gene, CDR1 is WNHNN and CDR2 is SYGVQD (reference sequence). The CDR3 totals 13 residues. Here the CDR3 DNA reads TGCGCCAGCAAGGGACAGGGAAATTCACCCCTCCACTTT. This encodes CASKGQGNSPLHF.

This clone has only one observation. The chain links TRBV4-3 to TRBJ2-3; the match to TRBD2 covers 9 bases. With V trimmed by 2 bases and J by 6 bases, 9 bases remained unmatched. The CDR3 length is 16 residues. Germline values: CDR1 LGHNA, CDR2 YSLEER. CDR3 loop: CASSQSLAGGPDTQYF. The CDR3 region has the DNA TGCGCCAGCAGCCAATCGTTGGCGGGAGGGCCTGATACGCAGTATTTT.

The J gene is TRBJ2-3, the V gene TRBV5-5; no clear D. CDR3 size: 17 residues. Germline CDR1 SGHKS, CDR2 YYEKEE (reference sequence). Trimming took off 4 bases at V and 5 bases at J, with 23 bases between the two ends. The DNA for the CDR3 is TGTGCCAGCAGCCCACAGTGGACGAGTGGAATTGGAGATACGCAGTATTTT. Its protein is CASSPQWTSGIGDTQYF. Full variable domain (remainder filled in from reference TRBV5-5 and TRBJ2-3): DAGVTQSPTHLIKTRGQQVTLRCSPISGHKSVSWYQQVLGQGPQFIFQYYEKEERGRGNFPDRFSARQFPNYSSELNVNALLLGDSALYLCASSPQWTSGIGDTQYFGPGTRLTVL.

The J gene is TRBJ2-1, the V gene TRBV7-9; the match to TRBD1 covers 7 bases. Germline V gene lookup returns CDR1 SEHNR and CDR2 FQNEAQ (reference sequence). The ends lost 1 base at V and 13 bases at J; junction bases unmatched: 10. The CDR3 loop spans 14 amino acids. In DNA, the CDR3 is TGTGCCAGCAGCTTAGTTACCTTTCGGACAGGCCAGTTCTTC. It codes for CASSLVTFRTGQFF.

This chain uses TRBV19 with TRBJ2-1; D is unresolved. The ends were cut back, 7 bases at V and 4 bases at J, with 20 bases in the middle. In germline, CDR1 is LNHDA, CDR2 SQIVND (reference sequence). CDR3 size: 16 residues. CDR3 bases: TGTGCCAGTAAAGGCGGAGCAACCCGATATTACAATGAGCAGTTCTTC. Protein: CASKGGATRYYNEQFF.

The chain carries TRBV29-1 and TRBJ1-3; D gene unclear. Germline CDR1 is SQVTM and CDR2 is ANQGSEA. The CDR3 length is 13 residues. V gave up 1 base and J gave up 8 bases, with 12 bases separating them. The CDR3 spells CSVEGISGDTIYF. DNA for the CDR3: TGCAGCGTTGAAGGGATCTCTGGGGACACCATATATTTT.

CDR3 region: CASSLLTAPAFF. Here the CDR3 DNA reads TGTGCCAGCAGTTTACTGACGGCTCCAGCTTTCTTT. V usage is TRBV28 and J usage is TRBJ1-1; D is uncertain. CDR1 and CDR2 from the germline V gene are MDHEN and SYDVKM. CDR3 size: 12 residues. Trimming took 2 bases from V and 10 from J, leaving 11 bases between them.

V and J are TRBV7-2 and TRBJ2-1; no firm D call. Trimming removed 3 bases at V and 4 bases at J, with 13 bases between. This CDR3 contains 15 residues. In germline, CDR1 is SGHTA, CDR2 FQGNSA. The CDR3 is CASSFGFGAYNEQFF. The CDR3 DNA reads TGTGCCAGCAGCTTTGGCTTCGGAGCTTACAATGAGCAGTTCTTC.

V and J are TRBV5-1 and TRBJ2-1, with unresolved D. CDR3 length equals 13 residues. The ends were cut back, 0 bases at V and 5 bases at J, with 6 bases in the middle. Per the germline V gene, CDR1 is SGHRS and CDR2 is YFSETQ. The chain's CDR3 is CASSLVSNNEQFF. CDR3 bases: TGCGCCAGCAGCTTGGTATCCAACAATGAGCAGTTCTTC.

V gene TRBV19 combines with J gene TRBJ2-4; TRBD1 is a possible D gene (6 bases). V was clipped by 5 bases and J by 9 bases, with 14 bases between them. The CDR3 is made up of 13 amino acids. Germline-derived CDR1 and CDR2 are LNHDA and SQIVND (reference sequence). CDR3: CASSYLRQAIQYF. For the CDR3, the DNA is TGTGCCAGTAGTTACCTTCGACAGGCCATTCAGTACTTC.

The chain carries TRBV5-4 and TRBJ2-1, with D tentatively TRBD2 (6 bases). V was trimmed by 4 bases and J by 6 bases, leaving 20 bases between them. Germline CDR1 reads SGHNT; CDR2 reads YYREEE (reference sequence). This CDR3 comprises 16 residues. This chain's CDR3 is CASSPLTRIFPNEQFF. In DNA, the CDR3 is TGTGCCAGCAGCCCCTTGACTAGGATTTTCCCCAATGAGCAGTTCTTC.

About this clone itself: One end of the junction varies from germline; a read error may be responsible. This chain joins TRBV6-5 and TRBJ1-2; D perhaps matches TRBD1 (6 bases). CDR1 is MNHEY, CDR2 SVGAGI, per germline. The CDR3 covers 10 residues. The CDR3 region is CASSFGTPFF. In DNA, the CDR3 is TGTGCCAGCAGTTTCGGGACACCCTTCTTC.

This clone occurred once. V and J are TRBV13 and TRBJ2-7; D not resolved. CDR3 length equals 12 residues. Trimming removed 0 bases from V and 7 bases from J, with 7 bases in between. Germline V CDR1 and CDR2: PRHDT, FYEKMQ (reference sequence). CDR3 protein: CASSLGVGEQYF. The CDR3 bases are TGTGCCAGCAGCTTAGGGGTAGGAGAGCAGTACTTC.

The chain has TRBV9 and TRBJ2-3, with D tentatively TRBD2 (6 bases). V was shortened by 2 bases and J by 0 bases, with 7 bases between the two germline ends. Germline V gene data show CDR1 as SGDLS and CDR2 as YYNGEE. The CDR3 length is 14 residues. CDR3 loop: CASSVAGSTDTQYF. DNA for the CDR3: TGTGCCAGCAGCGTGGCGGGGAGCACAGATACGCAGTATTTT.

In this sample, this clone turned up once. V gene TRBV28 combines with J gene TRBJ1-4; a possible D gene is TRBD1 (5 bases). The germline CDR1 and CDR2 sequences are MDHEN and SYDVKM. The CDR3 is made up of 15 amino acids. Trimming shortened V by 3 bases and J by 4 bases, and 12 bases separated the two germline ends. The CDR3 spells CASSFATGGNEKLFF. CDR3 DNA sequence: TGTGCCAGCAGTTTCGCGACGGGGGGTAATGAAAAACTGTTTTTT.

The gene calls are TRBV10-3 and TRBJ2-7; 14 positions match TRBD2. Germline V gives CDR1 ENHRY, CDR2 SYGVKD. The CDR3 consists of 15 residues. The V gene end was trimmed by 2 bases and the J gene end by 7 bases; junction bases not matched to a gene: 4. CDR3 region: CAISEGLAGGREQYF. The CDR3 DNA follows: TGTGCCATCAGTGAGGGACTAGCGGGAGGTAGGGAGCAGTACTTC.